This entry features one TCR beta chain sequence. Its antigen is not known. This sample is drawn from a study of cytomegalovirus exposure and HLA in healthy donors. About the research overall: Within the Caucasian-associated ancestry cluster were roughly 82% of the roughly 380 genotyped donors.

CDR1 is SGHKS and CDR2 is YYEKEE in the germline V gene (reference sequence). Between the trimmed V and J ends, which lost 0 bases and 4 bases, there was a span of 16 bases. The CDR3 is 16 amino acids. Study-level results: Upon later analysis, HLA-associated TCR beta chains proved more clonally expanded than other, equally common chains.

Primers for the PCR totalled 60 Vbeta and 13 Jbeta. Measured with immunoSEQ multiplex PCR; TCRdb has only the in-frame clones, and not every one. The table records 150,000 to 200,000 clones, 84% of them present only once. Samples came from healthy bone marrow donors. The chain recombines TRBV5-5 with TRBJ1-2, with D possibly TRBD1 on 6 matching bases. The source of this sequence is a woman aged 50 to 60 in good health and CMV-seropositive. Sequenced: PBMCs. The CDR3 loop reads CASSLGGTGKSYGYTF. The CDR3 DNA reads TGTGCCAGCAGCTTGGGGGGAACAGGGAAATCCTATGGCTACACCTTC.